Following are 13 T cell receptor beta chains from one sample sequenced in a study of blood T cell repertoires in COVID-19. Profiled with immunoSEQ multiplex PCR; TCRdb holds only in-frame clones, not every one. Counted here are 130,000 to 150,000 clones, over 80% occurring once; the ten biggest clones make up approximately 1.5%. The sample was peripheral blood. These receptors all stem from a woman between 45 and 65 years old with acute or convalescent COVID-19.

This chain connects TRBV4-1 to TRBJ2-7; a possible D gene is TRBD2 (6 bases). V was clipped by 6 bases and J by 0 bases, with 15 bases between them. The V gene's germline CDR1 is MGHRA and CDR2 YSYEKL. The CDR3 spans 15 residues. The CDR3 here is CASSQLPGDSYEQYF. The CDR3 DNA reads as TGCGCCAGCAGTCAGTTGCCGGGGGACTCCTACGAGCAGTACTTC.

This clone was found once. This chain uses TRBV9 with TRBJ1-2, with D possibly TRBD1 on 6 matching bases. The CDR3 consists of 15 residues. Germline CDR1 SGDLS, CDR2 YYNGEE. Trimming pared 4 bases from V and 2 bases from J, leaving 15 bases between. In DNA, the CDR3 is TGTGCCAGCAGCCCTCGGGGGGCGGGGAACTATGGCTACACCTTC. This codes for CASSPRGAGNYGYTF.

J is TRBJ1-5 and V is TRBV6-5, with 10 nucleotides matching TRBD1. Germline V CDR1 and CDR2: MNHEY, SVGAGI. The CDR3 contains 14 residues. V was clipped by 6 bases and J by 4 bases; unmatched bases: 3. Here the CDR3 DNA reads TGTGCCAGCAGGGGGACAGGGGATAATCAGCCCCAGCATTTT. Its protein is CASRGTGDNQPQHF.

The genes are TRBV7-9 and TRBJ1-3; 8 bases are a match to TRBD1. V lost 1 base and J lost 2; bases outside the gene matches: 10. Germline CDR1 reads SEHNR; CDR2 reads FQNEAQ (reference sequence). The CDR3 covers 18 residues. The CDR3 here is CASSLVGRQGTPGNTIYF. Here the CDR3 DNA reads TGTGCCAGCAGCTTAGTGGGGCGACAGGGGACTCCTGGAAACACCATATATTTT.

The chain recombines TRBV6-5 with TRBJ1-3, with D possibly TRBD1 on 6 matching bases. CDR1 MNHEY and CDR2 SVGAGI come from the germline V gene. The CDR3 contains 14 residues. With 6 bases removed from V and 5 bases from J, the gap between germline ends came to 14 bases. This chain's CDR3 is CASRTRDTRNTIYF. For the CDR3, the DNA is TGTGCCAGCAGGACACGGGACACCAGAAACACCATATATTTT.

This clone came up a few times. V usage is TRBV3-1 (or the pseudogene TRBV3-2) and J usage is TRBJ1-1; tentatively, D is TRBD1 (5 bases). The germline gives CDR1 LGHDT, CDR2 YNNKEL (reference sequence). The CDR3 is 15 residues long. The V gene lost 3 bases and the J gene lost 0 bases, with 11 bases spanning the gap. This chain's CDR3 is CASSHLGDLNTEAFF. The CDR3 DNA reads as TGTGCCAGCAGCCACCTAGGGGACTTGAACACTGAAGCTTTCTTT.

V is TRBV18 and J is TRBJ2-7; TRBD1 is a possible D gene (6 bases). CDR1 is KGHSH, CDR2 LQKENI, per germline. The CDR3 loop spans 14 amino acids. Between the trimmed V and J ends, which lost 5 bases and 4 bases, there was a span of 15 bases. CDR3 amino acids: CASSAPRTAYEQYF. The CDR3 region has the DNA TGTGCCAGCTCAGCCCCCAGGACAGCGTACGAGCAGTACTTC. The entire variable domain, with the rest obtained from reference TRBV18 and TRBJ2-7, is as follows: NAGVMQNPRHLVRRRGQEARLRCSPMKGHSHVYWYRQLPEEGLKFMVYLQKENIIDESGMPKERFSAEFPKEGPSILRIQQVVRGDSAAYFCASSAPRTAYEQYFGPGTRLTVT.

The rearrangement uses TRBV3-1 (or the pseudogene TRBV3-2) and TRBJ1-5, with D perhaps matching TRBD1 (6 bases). Germline V gives CDR1 LGHDT, CDR2 YNNKEL (reference sequence). The length of the CDR3 is 13 residues. V shed 4 bases and J shed 10 bases, with 14 bases lying between them. CDR3: CASSPRQGHPQHF. In DNA form, the CDR3 reads TGTGCCAGCAGCCCCCGTCAGGGGCATCCCCAGCATTTT.

The CDR3 protein is CASASAGLTYNEQFF. CDR3 nucleotides: TGCGCCAGCGCCTCGGCGGGACTCACCTACAATGAGCAGTTCTTC. This rearrangement joins TRBV5-1 to TRBJ2-1, with D possibly matching TRBD2 (6 bases). CDR1 is SGHRS, CDR2 YFSETQ, per germline. Trimming removed 7 bases from V and 2 bases from J, with 16 bases in between. The CDR3 runs to 15 residues.

The J gene is TRBJ2-5, the V gene TRBV6-2 or TRBV6-3; 9 bases align to TRBD1. V trimming: 2 bases; J trimming: 1 base; junction bases outside the gene matches: 5. The CDR3 has 16 residues. The germline V gene encodes CDR1 MNHEY and CDR2 SVGEGT. The CDR3: CASSYRRQGGQETQYF. CDR3 sequence (DNA): TGTGCCAGCAGTTACCGCCGACAGGGGGGCCAAGAGACCCAGTACTTC.

The chain joins TRBV5-6 to TRBJ2-3; the match to TRBD1 covers 8 bases. Germline trimming cut 4 bases from V and 0 bases from J; bases unmatched to any gene: 4. Germline CDR1 and CDR2: SGHDT and YYEEEE. This CDR3 has 15 amino acids. The chain's CDR3 is CASSNTGGSTDTQYF. The CDR3, as DNA: TGTGCCAGCAGCAACACAGGGGGAAGCACAGATACGCAGTATTTT.

This clone was seen just once. The genes are TRBV28 and TRBJ2-7; the D is unclear. The length of the CDR3 is 14 residues. The germline V and J ends were trimmed by 6 bases and 2 bases, with 14 bases remaining between them. Germline CDR1 and CDR2: MDHEN and SYDVKM. The CDR3 region is CASSPLGRAYEQYF. The CDR3 nucleotides are TGTGCCAGCAGCCCCCTGGGCAGAGCCTACGAGCAGTACTTC.

The chain joins TRBV5-5 to TRBJ2-2; D unclear. Looked up from germline, CDR1 is SGHKS and CDR2 is YYEKEE (reference sequence). The CDR3 totals 15 residues. Trimming shortened V by 1 base and J by 5 bases, and 12 bases separated the two germline ends. The CDR3 is CASSLSVSRTGELFF. The CDR3 nucleotides read TGTGCCAGCAGCTTGTCCGTGAGTCGGACCGGGGAGCTGTTTTTT. Full variable domain (missing parts from reference TRBV5-5 and TRBJ2-2): DAGVTQSPTHLIKTRGQQVTLRCSPISGHKSVSWYQQVLGQGPQFIFQYYEKEERGRGNFPDRFSARQFPNYSSELNVNALLLGDSALYLCASSLSVSRTGELFFGEGSRLTVL.